Considering frequency, the clone carrying this T cell receptor beta chain is medium-sized. Antigen specificity is unknown. The read falls 3 residues short of the CDR3 end, and the missing part is taken from the germline J gene. Different DNA sequences within this sample yield the same CDR3. The sample originates from a study of T cells in women clearing cervical HPV infection. Findings and limits, study-wide: Repertoire richness, not evenness, was significantly elevated in CIN3+ cases versus controls. T-cell numbers per sample were unknown and may explain richness differences. Combining TCR richness with V gene abundances gave 0.65 to 0.85 AUC. It is unknown whether associations predate infection; no effector/memory or HPV-specific sorting.

CDR1 MNHEY and CDR2 SVGEGT come from the germline V gene. V lost 2 bases and J 0 bases, leaving 7 bases between the germline ends. The CDR3 has 14 amino acids. The assay was immunoSEQ multiplex PCR, and TCRdb's table has in-frame clones only and misses some. Its clone listing holds tens of thousands of clones. The chain uses TRBV6-2 or TRBV6-3 and TRBJ1-1; D gene unclear. The sample consisted of blood buffy coat. The clonotype was recovered from a woman between 18 and 69 years old with a cervical HPV16 infection that either progressed to CIN3+ or cleared (not recorded which). This CDR3 reads CASSYRVLNTEAFF. The covered CDR3 bases are TGTGCCAGCAGTTACCGGGTTTTGAACACTGAA.